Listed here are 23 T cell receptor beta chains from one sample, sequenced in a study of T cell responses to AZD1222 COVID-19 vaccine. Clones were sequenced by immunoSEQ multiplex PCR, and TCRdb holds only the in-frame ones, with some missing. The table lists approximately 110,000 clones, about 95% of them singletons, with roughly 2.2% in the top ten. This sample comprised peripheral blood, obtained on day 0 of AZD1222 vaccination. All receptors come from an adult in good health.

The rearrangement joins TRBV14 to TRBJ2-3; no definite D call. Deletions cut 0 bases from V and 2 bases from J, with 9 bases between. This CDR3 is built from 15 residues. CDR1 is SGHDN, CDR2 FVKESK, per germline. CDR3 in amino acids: CASSQEMVTTDTQYF. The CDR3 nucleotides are TGTGCCAGCAGCCAAGAGATGGTTACCACAGATACGCAGTATTTT.

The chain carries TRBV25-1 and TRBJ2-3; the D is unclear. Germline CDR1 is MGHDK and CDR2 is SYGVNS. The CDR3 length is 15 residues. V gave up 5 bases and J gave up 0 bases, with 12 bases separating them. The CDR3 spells CASSQGWGSTDTQYF. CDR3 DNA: TGTGCCAGCAGTCAAGGCTGGGGTAGCACAGATACGCAGTATTTT.

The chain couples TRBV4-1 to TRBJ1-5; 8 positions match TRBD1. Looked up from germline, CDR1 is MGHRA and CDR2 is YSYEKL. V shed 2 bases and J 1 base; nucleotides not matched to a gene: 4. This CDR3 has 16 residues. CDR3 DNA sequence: TGCGCCAGCAGCCAACCCCACAGGGGGAGCAATCAGCCCCAGCATTTT. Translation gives CASSQPHRGSNQPQHF.

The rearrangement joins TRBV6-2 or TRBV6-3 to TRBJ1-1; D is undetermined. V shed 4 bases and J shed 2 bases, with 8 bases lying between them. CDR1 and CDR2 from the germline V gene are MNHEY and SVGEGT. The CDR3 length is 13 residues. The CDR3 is CASSLGTNTEAFF. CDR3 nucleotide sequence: TGTGCCAGCAGTTTAGGTACAAACACTGAAGCTTTCTTT.

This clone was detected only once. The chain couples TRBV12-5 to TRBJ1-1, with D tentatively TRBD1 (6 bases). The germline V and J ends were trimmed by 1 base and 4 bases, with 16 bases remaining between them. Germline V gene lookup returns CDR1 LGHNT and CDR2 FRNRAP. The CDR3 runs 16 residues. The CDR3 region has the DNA TGTGCTAGTGGTTTGGCCCTACAGGGATCGGGCACTGAAGCTTTCTTT. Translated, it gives CASGLALQGSGTEAFF.

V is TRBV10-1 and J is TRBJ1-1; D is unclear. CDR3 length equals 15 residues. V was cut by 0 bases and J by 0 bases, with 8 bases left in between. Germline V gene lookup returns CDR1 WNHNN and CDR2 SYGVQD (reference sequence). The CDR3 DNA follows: TGCGCCAGCAGTGAGTCGGCAGGTTTGAACACTGAAGCTTTCTTT. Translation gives CASSESAGLNTEAFF.

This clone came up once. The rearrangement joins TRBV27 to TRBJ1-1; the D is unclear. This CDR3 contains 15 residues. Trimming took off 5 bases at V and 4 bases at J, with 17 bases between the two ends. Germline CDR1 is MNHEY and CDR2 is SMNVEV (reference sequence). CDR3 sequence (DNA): TGTGCCAGCAGTCGGAGGACGGTAACTGTCACTGAAGCTTTCTTT. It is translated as CASSRRTVTVTEAFF.

This CDR3 reads CASGGDRGNEQFF. CDR3 DNA sequence: TGTGCCAGTGGGGGGGACAGGGGCAATGAGCAGTTCTTC. The chain employs TRBV2 and TRBJ2-1; 10 bases match TRBD1. With V trimmed by 9 bases and J by 6 bases, 5 bases remained unmatched. The CDR3 has 13 residues. Germline V CDR1 and CDR2: SNHLY, FYNNEI.

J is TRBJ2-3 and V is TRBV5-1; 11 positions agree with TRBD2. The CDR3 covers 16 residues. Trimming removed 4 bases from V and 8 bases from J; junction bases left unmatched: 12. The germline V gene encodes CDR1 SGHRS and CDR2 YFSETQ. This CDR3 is CASSPAALAGAGTQYF. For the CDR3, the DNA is TGCGCCAGCAGCCCGGCGGCACTAGCGGGGGCGGGTACGCAGTATTTT.

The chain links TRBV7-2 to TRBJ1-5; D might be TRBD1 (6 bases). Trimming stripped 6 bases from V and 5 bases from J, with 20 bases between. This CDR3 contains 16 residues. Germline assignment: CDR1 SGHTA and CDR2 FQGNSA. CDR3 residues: CASSPIGGYLDQPQHF. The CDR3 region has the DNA TGTGCCAGCAGTCCGATAGGGGGGTACTTGGATCAGCCCCAGCATTTT.

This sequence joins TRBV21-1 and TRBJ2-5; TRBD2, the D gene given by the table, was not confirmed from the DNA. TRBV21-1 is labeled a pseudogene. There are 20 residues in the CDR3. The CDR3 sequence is CASSKEVWDEAREEKETQYF. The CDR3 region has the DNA TGTGCCAGCAGCAAAGAGGTCTGGGATGAGGCCAGGGAGGAGAAAGAGACCCAGTACTTC.

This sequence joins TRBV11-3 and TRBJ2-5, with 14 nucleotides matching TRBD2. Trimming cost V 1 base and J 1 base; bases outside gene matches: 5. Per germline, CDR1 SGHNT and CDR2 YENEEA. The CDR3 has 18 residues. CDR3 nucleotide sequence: TGTGCCAGCAGCTTAGGGACTAGCGGGAGGTTCGCCCAAGAGACCCAGTACTTC. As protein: CASSLGTSGRFAQETQYF.

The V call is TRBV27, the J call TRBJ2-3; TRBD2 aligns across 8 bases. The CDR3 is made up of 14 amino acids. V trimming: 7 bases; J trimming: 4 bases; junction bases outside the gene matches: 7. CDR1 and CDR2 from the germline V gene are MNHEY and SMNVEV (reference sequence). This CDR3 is CASIRAGGADTQYF. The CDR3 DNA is TGTGCCAGCATACGGGCGGGAGGAGCAGATACGCAGTATTTT.

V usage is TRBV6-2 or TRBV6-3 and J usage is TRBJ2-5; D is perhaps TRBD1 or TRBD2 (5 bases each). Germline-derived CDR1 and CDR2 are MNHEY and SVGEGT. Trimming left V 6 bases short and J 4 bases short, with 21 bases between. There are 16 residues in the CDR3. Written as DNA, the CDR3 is TGTGCCAGCAGCCCTCCGAAATTTGGGGGTGGAGAGACCCAGTACTTC. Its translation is CASSPPKFGGGETQYF.

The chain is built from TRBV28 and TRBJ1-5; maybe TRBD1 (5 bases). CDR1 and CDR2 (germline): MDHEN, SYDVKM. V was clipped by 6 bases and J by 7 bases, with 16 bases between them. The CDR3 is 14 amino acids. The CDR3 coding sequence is TGTGCCAGCAGCCCACCGCCGGGGGAACAGCCCCAGCATTTT. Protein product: CASSPPPGEQPQHF.

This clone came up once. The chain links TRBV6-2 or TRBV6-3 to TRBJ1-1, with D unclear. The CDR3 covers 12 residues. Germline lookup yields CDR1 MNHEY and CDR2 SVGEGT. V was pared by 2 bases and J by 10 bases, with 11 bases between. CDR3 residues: CASSYTVRAAFF. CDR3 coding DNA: TGTGCCAGCAGTTACACCGTCCGGGCAGCTTTCTTT.

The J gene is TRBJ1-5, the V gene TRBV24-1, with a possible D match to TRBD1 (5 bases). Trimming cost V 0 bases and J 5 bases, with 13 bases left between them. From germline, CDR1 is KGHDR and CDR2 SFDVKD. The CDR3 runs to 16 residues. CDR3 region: CATSDLGGDGDQPQHF. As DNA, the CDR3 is TGTGCCACCAGTGATTTGGGTGGGGACGGTGATCAGCCCCAGCATTTT.

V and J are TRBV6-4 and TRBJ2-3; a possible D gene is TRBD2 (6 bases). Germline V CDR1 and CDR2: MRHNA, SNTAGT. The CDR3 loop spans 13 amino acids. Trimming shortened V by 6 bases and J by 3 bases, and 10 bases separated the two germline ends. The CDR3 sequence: CASSARDTDTQYF. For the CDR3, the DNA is TGTGCCAGCAGCGCGCGGGATACAGATACGCAGTATTTT.

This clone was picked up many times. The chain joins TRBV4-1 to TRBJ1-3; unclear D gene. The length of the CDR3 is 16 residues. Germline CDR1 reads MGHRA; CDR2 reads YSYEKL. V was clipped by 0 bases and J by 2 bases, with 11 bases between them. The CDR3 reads CASSQDWPNAGNTIYF. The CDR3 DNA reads TGCGCCAGCAGCCAAGATTGGCCGAACGCTGGAAACACCATATATTTT.

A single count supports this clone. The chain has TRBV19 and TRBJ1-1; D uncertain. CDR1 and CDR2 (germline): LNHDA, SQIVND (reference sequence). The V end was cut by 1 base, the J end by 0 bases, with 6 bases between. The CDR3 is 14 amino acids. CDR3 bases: TGTGCCAGTAGTATAGCCGTTCTGAACACTGAAGCTTTCTTT. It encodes CASSIAVLNTEAFF. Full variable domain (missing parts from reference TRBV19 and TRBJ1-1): DGGITQSPKYLFRKEGQNVTLSCEQNLNHDAMYWYRQDPGQGLRLIYYSQIVNDFQKGDIAEGYSVSREKKESFPLTVTSAQKNPTAFYLCASSIAVLNTEAFFGQGTRLTVV.

The CDR3: CASSRQPYSNQPQHF. In DNA, the CDR3 is TGTGCCAGCAGTCGTCAGCCGTATAGCAATCAGCCCCAGCATTTT. The genes are TRBV2 and TRBJ1-5; D uncertain. Germline V gene lookup returns CDR1 SNHLY and CDR2 FYNNEI. The CDR3 is 15 residues long. V shed 5 bases and J shed 0 bases, with 11 bases lying between them.

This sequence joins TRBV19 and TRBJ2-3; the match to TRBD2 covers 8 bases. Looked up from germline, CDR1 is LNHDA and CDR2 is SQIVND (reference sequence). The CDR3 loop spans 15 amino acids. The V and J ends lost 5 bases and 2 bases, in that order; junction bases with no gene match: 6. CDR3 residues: CASSFIAGPTDTQYF. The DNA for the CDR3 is TGTGCCAGTAGTTTCATAGCGGGGCCCACAGATACGCAGTATTTT. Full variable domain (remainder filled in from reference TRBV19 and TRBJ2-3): DGGITQSPKYLFRKEGQNVTLSCEQNLNHDAMYWYRQDPGQGLRLIYYSQIVNDFQKGDIAEGYSVSREKKESFPLTVTSAQKNPTAFYLCASSFIAGPTDTQYFGPGTRLTVL.

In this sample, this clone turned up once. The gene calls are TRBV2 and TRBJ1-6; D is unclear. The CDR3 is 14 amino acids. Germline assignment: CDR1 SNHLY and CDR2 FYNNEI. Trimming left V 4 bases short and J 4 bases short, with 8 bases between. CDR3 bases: TGTGCCAGCAGTGGTTCCGCGTATAATTCACCCCTCCACTTT. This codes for CASSGSAYNSPLHF. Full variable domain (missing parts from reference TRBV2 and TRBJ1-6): EPEVTQTPSHQVTQMGQEVILRCVPISNHLYFYWYRQILGQKVEFLVSFYNNEISEKSEIFDDQFSVERPDGSNFTLKIRSTKLEDSAMYFCASSGSAYNSPLHFGNGTRLTVT.